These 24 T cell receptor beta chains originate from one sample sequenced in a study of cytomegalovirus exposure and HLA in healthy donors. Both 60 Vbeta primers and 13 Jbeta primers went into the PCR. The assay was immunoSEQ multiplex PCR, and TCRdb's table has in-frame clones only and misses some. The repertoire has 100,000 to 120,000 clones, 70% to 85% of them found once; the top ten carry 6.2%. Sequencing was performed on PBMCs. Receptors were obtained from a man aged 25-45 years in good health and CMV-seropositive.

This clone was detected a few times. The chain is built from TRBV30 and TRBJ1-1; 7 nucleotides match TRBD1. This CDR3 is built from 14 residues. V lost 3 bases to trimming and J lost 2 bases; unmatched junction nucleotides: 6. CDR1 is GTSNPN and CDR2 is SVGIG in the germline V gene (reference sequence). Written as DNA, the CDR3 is TGTGCCTGGAGCCGGGTAGGGGGCAACACTGAAGCTTTCTTT. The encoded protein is CAWSRVGGNTEAFF.

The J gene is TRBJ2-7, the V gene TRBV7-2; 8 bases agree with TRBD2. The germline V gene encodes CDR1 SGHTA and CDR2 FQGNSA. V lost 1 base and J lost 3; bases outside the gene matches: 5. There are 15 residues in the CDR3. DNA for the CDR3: TGTGCCAGCAGCTTAGAAGGCGGGGGGAACTACGAGCAGTACTTC. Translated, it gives CASSLEGGGNYEQYF.

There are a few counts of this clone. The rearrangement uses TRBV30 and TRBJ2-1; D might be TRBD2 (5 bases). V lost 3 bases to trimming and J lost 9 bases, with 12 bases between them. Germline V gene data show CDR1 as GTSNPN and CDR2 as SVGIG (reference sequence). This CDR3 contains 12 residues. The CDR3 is CAWRPGGGEQFF. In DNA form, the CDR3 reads TGTGCCTGGAGGCCAGGCGGAGGTGAGCAGTTCTTC.

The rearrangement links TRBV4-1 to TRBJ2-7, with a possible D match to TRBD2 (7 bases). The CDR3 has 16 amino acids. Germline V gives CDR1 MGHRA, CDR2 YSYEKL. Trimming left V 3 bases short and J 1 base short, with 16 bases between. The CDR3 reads CASSQQEGGGSYEQYF. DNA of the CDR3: TGCGCCAGCAGCCAGCAGGAGGGGGGGGGTTCCTACGAGCAGTACTTC.

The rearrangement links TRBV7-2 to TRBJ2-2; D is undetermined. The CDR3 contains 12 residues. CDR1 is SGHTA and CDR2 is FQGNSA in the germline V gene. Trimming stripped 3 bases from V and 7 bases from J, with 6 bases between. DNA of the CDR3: TGTGCCAGCAGCTTGTCTATCGGGGAGCTGTTTTTT. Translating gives CASSLSIGELFF.

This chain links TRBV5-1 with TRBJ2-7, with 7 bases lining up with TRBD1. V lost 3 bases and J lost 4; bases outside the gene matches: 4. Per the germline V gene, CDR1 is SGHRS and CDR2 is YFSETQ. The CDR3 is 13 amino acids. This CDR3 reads CASSWGQRYEQYF. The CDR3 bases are TGCGCCAGCAGCTGGGGACAGCGTTACGAGCAGTACTTC.

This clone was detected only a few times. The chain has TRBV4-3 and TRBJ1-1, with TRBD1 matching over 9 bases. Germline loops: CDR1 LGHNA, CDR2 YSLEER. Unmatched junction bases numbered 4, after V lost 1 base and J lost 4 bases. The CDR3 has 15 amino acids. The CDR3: CASSQAGQGGTEAFF. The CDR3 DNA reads TGCGCCAGCAGCCAAGCGGGACAGGGAGGCACTGAAGCTTTCTTT.

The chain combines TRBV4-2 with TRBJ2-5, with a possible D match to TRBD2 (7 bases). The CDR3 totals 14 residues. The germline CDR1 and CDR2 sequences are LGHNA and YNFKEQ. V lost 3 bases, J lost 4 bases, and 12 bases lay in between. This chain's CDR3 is CASSQYREGETQYF. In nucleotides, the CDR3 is TGTGCCAGCAGCCAGTACAGGGAGGGAGAGACCCAGTACTTC.

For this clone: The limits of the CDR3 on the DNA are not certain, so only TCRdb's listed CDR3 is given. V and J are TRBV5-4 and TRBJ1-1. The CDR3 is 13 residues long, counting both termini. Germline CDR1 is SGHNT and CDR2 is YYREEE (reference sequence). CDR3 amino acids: CASTSGVGTEAFF.

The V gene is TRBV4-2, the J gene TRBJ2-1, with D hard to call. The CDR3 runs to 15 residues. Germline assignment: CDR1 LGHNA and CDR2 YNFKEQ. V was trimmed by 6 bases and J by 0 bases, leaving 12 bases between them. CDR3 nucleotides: TGTGCCAGCAGGCCCCGGGTGGACTCCTACAATGAGCAGTTCTTC. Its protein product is CASRPRVDSYNEQFF.

CDR3 coding DNA: TGTGCCAGCAGGCCCGGAGGGTCGAACACTGAAGCTTTCTTT. Translation gives CASRPGGSNTEAFF. The V gene is TRBV2, the J gene TRBJ1-1; D unclear. CDR1 SNHLY and CDR2 FYNNEI come from the germline V gene. The CDR3 covers 14 residues. Trimming took off 6 bases at V and 1 base at J, with 12 bases between the two ends.

CDR3 in DNA: TGTGCCAGCAGCTTAGTAGGAGCTAACTATGGCTACACCTTC. The encoded protein is CASSLVGANYGYTF. The V call is TRBV7-9, the J call TRBJ1-2, with D uncertain. Germline loops: CDR1 SEHNR, CDR2 FQNEAQ (reference sequence). V lost 1 base and J lost 0, with 6 bases in between. The CDR3 is 14 amino acids.

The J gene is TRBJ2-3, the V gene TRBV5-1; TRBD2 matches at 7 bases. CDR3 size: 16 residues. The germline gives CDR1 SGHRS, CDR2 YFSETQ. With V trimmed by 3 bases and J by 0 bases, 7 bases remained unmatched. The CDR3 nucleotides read TGCGCCAGCAGCTCCGGGCTAGCGGCTAGCACAGATACGCAGTATTTT. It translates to CASSSGLAASTDTQYF. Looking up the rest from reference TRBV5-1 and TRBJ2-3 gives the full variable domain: KAGVTQTPRYLIKTRGQQVTLSCSPISGHRSVSWYQQTPGQGLQFLFEYFSETQRNKGNFPGRFSGRQFSNSRSEMNVSTLELGDSALYLCASSSGLAASTDTQYFGPGTRLTVL.

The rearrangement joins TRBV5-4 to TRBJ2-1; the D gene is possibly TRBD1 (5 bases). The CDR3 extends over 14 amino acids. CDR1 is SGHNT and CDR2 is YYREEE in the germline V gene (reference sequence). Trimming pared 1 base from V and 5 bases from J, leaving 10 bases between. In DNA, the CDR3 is TGTGCCAGCAGCTTGTTCGACAGAAACAATGAGCAGTTCTTC. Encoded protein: CASSLFDRNNEQFF.

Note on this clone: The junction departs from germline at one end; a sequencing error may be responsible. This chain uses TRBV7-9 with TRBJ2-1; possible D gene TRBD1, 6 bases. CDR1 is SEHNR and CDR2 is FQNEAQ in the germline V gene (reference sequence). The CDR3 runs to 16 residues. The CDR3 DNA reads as TGTTCCAGCAGCATGCAGGACAGCCCAGGATACAATGAGCAGTTCTTC. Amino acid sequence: CSSSMQDSPGYNEQFF.

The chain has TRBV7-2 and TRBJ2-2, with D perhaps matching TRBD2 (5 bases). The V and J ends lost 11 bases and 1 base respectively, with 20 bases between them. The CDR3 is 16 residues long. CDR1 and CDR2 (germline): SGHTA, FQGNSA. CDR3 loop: CALSRPLGKNTGELFF. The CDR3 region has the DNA TGTGCCTTAAGTCGTCCCCTCGGGAAGAACACCGGGGAGCTGTTTTTT.

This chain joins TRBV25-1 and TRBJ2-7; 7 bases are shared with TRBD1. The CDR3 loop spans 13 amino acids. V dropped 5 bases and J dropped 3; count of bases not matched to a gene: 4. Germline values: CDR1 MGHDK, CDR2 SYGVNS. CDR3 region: CASSHRTGYEQYF. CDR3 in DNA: TGTGCCAGCAGTCACCGGACAGGCTACGAGCAGTACTTC.

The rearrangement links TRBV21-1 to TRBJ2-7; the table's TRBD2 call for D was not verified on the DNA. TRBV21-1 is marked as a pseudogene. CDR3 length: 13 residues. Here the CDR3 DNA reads TGTGCCAGCCACTTGCGGGGACTCTACGAGCAGTACTTC. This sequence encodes CASHLRGLYEQYF.

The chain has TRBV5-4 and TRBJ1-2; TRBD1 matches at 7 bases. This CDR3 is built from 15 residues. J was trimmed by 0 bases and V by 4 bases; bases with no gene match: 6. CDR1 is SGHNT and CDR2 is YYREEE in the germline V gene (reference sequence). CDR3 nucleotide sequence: TGTGCCAGCAGCCTTGACAGGGACGCTAACTATGGCTACACCTTC. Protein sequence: CASSLDRDANYGYTF. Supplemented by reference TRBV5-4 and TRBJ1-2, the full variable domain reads ETGVTQSPTHLIKTRGQQVTLRCSSQSGHNTVSWYQQALGQGPQFIFQYYREEENGRGNFPPRFSGLQFPNYSSELNVNALELDDSALYLCASSLDRDANYGYTFGSGTRLTVV.

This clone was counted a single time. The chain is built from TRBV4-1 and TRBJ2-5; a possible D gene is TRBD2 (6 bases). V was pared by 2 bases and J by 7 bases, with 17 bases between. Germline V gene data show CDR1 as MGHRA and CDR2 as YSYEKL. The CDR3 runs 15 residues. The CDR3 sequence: CASSQKEGQGGTQYF. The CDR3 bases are TGCGCCAGCAGCCAAAAGGAGGGGCAGGGCGGGACCCAGTACTTC.

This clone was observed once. CDR3 amino acids: CASSPVSPYEQYF. CDR3 nucleotides: TGTGCCAGCTCACCAGTCTCTCCCTACGAGCAGTACTTC. The chain is built from TRBV18 and TRBJ2-7; no firm D call. Germline CDR1 is KGHSH and CDR2 is LQKENI. CDR3 length equals 13 residues. V was trimmed by 2 bases and J by 2 bases, leaving 7 bases between them. The full variable domain, completed using reference TRBV18 and TRBJ2-7, is NAGVMQNPRHLVRRRGQEARLRCSPMKGHSHVYWYRQLPEEGLKFMVYLQKENIIDESGMPKERFSAEFPKEGPSILRIQQVVRGDSAAYFCASSPVSPYEQYFGPGTRLTVT.

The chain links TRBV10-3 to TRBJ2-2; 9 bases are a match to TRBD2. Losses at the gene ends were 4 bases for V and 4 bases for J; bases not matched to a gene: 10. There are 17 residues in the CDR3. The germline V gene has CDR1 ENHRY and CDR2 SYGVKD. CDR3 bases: TGTGCCATCAGTGGGGTAGCGGGGGCCCCGAGCACCGGGGAGCTGTTTTTT. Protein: CAISGVAGAPSTGELFF.

In nucleotides, the CDR3 is TGTGCCAGCAGCTTAGTCACAGGGGATGAGCAGTACTTC. Amino acid sequence: CASSLVTGDEQYF. The V gene is TRBV7-3, the J gene TRBJ2-5, with 7 bases matching TRBD1. Germline CDR1 SGHTA, CDR2 FQGTGA. With V trimmed by 2 bases and J by 11 bases, 8 bases remained unmatched. The CDR3 runs to 13 residues.

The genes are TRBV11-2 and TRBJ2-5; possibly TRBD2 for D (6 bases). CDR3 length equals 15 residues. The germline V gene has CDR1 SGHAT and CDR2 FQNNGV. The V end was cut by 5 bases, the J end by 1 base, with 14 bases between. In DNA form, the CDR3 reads TGTGCCAGCAGCCCCACCGCGGGAACCCAAGAGACCCAGTACTTC. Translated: CASSPTAGTQETQYF.